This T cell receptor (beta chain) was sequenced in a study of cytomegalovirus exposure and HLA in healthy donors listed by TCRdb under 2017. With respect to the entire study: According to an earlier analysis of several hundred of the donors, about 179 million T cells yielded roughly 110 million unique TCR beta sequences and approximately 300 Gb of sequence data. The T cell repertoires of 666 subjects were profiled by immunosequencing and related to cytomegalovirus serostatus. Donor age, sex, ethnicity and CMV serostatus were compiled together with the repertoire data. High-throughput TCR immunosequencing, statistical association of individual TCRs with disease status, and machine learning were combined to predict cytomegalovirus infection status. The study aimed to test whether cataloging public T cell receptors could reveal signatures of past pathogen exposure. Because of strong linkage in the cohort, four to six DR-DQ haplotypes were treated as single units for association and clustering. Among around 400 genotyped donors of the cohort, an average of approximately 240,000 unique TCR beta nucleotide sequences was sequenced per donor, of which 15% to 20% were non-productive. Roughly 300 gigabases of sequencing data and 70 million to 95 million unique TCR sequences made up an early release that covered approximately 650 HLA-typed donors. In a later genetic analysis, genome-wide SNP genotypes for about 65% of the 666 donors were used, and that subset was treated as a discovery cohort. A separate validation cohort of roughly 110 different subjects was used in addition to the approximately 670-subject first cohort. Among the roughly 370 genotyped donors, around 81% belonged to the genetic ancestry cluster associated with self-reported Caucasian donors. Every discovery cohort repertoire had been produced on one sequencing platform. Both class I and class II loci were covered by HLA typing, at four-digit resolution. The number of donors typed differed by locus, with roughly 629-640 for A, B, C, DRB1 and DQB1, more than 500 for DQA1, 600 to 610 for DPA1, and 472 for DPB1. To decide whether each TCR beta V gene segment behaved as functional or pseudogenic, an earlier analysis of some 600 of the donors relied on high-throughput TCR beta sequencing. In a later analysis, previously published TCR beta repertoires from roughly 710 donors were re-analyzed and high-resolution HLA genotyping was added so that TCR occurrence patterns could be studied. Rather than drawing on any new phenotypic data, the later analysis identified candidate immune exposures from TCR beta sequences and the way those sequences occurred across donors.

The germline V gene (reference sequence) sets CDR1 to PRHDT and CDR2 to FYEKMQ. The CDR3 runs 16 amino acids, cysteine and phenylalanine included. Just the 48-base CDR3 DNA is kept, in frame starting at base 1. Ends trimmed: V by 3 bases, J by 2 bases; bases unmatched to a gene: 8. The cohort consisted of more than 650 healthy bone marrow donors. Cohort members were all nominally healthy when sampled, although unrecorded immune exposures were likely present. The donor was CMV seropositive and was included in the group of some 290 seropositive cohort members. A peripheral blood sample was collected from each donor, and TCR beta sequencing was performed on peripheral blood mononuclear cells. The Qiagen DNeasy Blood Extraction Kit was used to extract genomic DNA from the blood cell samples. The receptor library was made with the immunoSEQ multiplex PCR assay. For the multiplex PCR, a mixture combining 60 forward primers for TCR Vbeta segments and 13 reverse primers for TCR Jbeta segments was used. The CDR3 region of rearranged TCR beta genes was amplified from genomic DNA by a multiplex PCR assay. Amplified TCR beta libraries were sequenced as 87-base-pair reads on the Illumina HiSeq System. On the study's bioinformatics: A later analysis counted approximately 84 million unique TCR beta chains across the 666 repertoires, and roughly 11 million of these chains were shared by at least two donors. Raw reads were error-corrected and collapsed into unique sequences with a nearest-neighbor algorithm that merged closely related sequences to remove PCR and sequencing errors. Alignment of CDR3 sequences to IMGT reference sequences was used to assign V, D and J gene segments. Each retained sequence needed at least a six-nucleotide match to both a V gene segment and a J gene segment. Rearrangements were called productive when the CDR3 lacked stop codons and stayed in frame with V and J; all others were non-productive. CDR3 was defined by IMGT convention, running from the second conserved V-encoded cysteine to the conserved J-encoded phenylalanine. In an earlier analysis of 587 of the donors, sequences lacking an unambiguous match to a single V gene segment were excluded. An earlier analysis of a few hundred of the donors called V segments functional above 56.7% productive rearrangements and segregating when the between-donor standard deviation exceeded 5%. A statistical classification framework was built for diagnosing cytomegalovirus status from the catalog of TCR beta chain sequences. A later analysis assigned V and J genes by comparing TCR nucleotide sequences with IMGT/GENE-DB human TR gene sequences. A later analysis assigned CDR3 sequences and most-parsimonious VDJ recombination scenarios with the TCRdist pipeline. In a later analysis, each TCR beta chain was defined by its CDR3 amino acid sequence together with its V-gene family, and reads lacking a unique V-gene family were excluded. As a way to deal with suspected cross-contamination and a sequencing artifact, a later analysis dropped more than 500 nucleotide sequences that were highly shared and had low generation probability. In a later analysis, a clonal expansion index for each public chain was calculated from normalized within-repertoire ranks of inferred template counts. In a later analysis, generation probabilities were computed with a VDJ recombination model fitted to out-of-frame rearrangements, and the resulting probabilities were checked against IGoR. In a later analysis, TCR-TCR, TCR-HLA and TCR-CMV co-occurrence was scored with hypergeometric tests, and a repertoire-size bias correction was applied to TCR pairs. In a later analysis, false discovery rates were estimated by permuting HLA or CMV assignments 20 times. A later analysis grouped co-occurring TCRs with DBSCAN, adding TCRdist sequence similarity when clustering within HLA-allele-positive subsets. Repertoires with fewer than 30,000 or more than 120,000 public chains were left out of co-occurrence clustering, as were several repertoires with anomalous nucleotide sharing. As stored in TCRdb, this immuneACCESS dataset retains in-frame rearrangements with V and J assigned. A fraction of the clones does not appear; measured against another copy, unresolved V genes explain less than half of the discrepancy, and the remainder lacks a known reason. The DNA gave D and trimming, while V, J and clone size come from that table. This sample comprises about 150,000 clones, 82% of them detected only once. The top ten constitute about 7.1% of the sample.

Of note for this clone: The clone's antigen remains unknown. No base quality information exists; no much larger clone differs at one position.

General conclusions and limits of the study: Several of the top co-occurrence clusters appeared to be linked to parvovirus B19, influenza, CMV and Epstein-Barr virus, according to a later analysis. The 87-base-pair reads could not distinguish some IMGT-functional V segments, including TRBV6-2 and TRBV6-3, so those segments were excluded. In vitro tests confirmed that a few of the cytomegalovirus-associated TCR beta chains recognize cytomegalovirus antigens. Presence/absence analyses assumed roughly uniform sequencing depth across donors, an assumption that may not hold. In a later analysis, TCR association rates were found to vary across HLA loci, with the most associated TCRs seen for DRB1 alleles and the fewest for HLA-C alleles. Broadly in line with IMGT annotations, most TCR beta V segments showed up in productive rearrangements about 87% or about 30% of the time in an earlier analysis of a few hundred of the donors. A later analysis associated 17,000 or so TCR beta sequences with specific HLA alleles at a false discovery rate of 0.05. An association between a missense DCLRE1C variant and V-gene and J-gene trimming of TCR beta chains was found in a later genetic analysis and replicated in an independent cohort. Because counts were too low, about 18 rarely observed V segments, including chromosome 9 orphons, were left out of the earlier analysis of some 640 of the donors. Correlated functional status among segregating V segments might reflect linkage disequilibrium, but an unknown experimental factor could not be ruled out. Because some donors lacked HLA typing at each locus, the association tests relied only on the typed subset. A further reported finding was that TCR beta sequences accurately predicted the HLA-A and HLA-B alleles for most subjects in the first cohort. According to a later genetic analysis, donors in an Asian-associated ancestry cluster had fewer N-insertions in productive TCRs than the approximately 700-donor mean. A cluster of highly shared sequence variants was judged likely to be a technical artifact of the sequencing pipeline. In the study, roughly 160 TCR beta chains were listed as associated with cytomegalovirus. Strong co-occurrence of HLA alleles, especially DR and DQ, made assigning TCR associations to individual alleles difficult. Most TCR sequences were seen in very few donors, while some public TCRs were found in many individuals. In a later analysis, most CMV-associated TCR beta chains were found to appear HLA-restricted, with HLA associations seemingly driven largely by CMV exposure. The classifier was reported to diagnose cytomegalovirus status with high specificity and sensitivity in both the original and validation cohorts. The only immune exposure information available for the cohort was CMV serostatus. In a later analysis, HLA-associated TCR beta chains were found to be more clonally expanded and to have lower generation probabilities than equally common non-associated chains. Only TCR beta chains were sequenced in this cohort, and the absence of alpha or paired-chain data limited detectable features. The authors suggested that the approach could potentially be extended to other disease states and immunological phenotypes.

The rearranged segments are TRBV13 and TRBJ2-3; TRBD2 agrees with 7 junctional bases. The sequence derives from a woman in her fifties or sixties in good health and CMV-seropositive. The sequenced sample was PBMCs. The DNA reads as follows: TGTGCCAGCAGCTTTGGTACGGGGGGAGTCACAGATACGCAGTATTTT. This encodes CASSFGTGGVTDTQYF.